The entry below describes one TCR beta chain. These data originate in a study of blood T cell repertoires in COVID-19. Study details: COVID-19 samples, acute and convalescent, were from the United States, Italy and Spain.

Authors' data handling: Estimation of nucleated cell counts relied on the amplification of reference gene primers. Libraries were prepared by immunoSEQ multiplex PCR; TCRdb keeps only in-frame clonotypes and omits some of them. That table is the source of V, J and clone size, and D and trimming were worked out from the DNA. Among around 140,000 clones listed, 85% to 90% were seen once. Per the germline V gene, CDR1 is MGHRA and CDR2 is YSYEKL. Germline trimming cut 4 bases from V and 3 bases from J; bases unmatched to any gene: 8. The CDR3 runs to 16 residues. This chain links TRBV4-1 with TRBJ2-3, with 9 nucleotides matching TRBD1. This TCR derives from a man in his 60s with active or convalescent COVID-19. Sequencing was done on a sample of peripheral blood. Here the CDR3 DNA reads TGCGCCAGCAGCCGAAAACAGGGGGCAATGACAGATACGCAGTATTTT. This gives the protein CASSRKQGAMTDTQYF.